The clone carrying this T cell receptor beta chain was picked up many times. The antigen remains unidentified. The data were obtained in a study of T cells in Graves' hyperthyroidism and ophthalmopathy. Findings and limits, study-wide: With a median lead of roughly 6.2 months before onset, the model predicted ophthalmopathy. Blood also showed most of the thyroid clonotypes that were expanded above 0.001.

There were TCR beta CDR3 regions amplified from RNA transcripts. Using the HTBI primer set, a first-round RT-PCR was run on the TCR CDR3. From the multiplex PCR reads, TCRdb called clonotypes with MiXCR, one entry per CDR3 protein. This repertoire shows hundreds of thousands of distinct CDR3 sequences, 15% to 19% found once; its top ten account for 12% to 15%. Lactation, pregnancy, other autoimmune disease or uncontrolled infection excluded patients. The receptor comes from a woman between 18 and 30 years old with Graves' hyperthyroidism. The sequencing input was blood.

The CDR3 DNA follows: TGTGCCACCAGCAGTGGGGGATTCCCGAAGCCCCAGCATTTT. Protein product: CATSSGGFPKPQHF. The chain uses TRBV15 and TRBJ1-5, with D possibly TRBD1 on 5 matching bases. The CDR3 sequence is 14 residues long. V was cut by 3 bases and J by 8 bases, with 14 bases left in between. The germline V gene encodes CDR1 LNHNV and CDR2 YYDKDF (reference sequence).